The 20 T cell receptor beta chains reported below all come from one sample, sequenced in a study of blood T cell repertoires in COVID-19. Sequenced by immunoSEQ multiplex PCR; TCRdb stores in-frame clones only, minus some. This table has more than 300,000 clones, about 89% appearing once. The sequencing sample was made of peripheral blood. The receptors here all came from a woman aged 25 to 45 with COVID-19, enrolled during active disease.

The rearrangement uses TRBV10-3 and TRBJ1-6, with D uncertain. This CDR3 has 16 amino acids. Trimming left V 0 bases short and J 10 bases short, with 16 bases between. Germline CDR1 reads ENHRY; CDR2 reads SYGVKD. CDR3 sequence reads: CAISESLGSEGSPLHF. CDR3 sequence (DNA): TGTGCCATCAGTGAGTCTTTAGGGAGTGAGGGCTCACCCCTCCACTTT.

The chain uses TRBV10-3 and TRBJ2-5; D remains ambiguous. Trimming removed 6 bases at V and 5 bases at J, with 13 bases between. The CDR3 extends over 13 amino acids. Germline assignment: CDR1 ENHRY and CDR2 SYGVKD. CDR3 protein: CAISPPGLETQYF. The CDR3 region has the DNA TGTGCCATCAGCCCACCCGGGTTGGAGACCCAGTACTTC.

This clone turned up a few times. CDR3 DNA: TGTGCCACCAGCAGAGAAGTGGAGCAGCCCCAGCATTTT. Its protein is CATSREVEQPQHF. This chain joins TRBV15 and TRBJ1-5; no reliable D call. Trimming took off 0 bases at V and 7 bases at J, with 7 bases between the two ends. The germline gives CDR1 LNHNV, CDR2 YYDKDF (reference sequence). The length of the CDR3 is 13 residues.

In nucleotides, the CDR3 is TGCAGCGTTGCCCGGTCCTCCACAGATACGCAGTATTTT. It is translated as CSVARSSTDTQYF. V usage is TRBV29-1 and J usage is TRBJ2-3; D gene unclear. The CDR3 runs to 13 residues. Trimming removed 4 bases from V and 2 bases from J, with 10 bases in between. The germline V gene has CDR1 SQVTM and CDR2 ANQGSEA.

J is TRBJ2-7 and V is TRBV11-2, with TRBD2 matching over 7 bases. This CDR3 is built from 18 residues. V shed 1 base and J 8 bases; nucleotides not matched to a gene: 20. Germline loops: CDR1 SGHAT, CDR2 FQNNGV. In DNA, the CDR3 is TGTGCCAGCAGCTTAGCCCCCCCGTGGGCGGGAGATTTGTTCAAGCAGTACTTC. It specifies CASSLAPPWAGDLFKQYF. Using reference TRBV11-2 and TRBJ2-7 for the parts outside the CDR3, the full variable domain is EAGVAQSPRYKIIEKRQSVAFWCNPISGHATLYWYQQILGQGPKLLIQFQNNGVVDDSQLPKDRFSAERLKGVDSTLKIQPAKLEDSAVYLCASSLAPPWAGDLFKQYFGPGTRLTVT.

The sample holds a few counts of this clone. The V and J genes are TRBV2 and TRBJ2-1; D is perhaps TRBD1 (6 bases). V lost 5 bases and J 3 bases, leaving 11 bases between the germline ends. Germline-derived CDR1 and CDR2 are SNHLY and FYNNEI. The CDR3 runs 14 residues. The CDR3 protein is CASSPEGGYNEQFF. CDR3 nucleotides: TGTGCCAGCAGTCCCGAAGGGGGCTACAATGAGCAGTTCTTC.

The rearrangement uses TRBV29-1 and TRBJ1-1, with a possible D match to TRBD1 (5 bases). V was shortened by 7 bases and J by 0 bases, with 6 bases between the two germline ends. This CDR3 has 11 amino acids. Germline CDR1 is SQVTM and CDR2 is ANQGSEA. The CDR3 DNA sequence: TGCAGCGCCAGGGTGAACACTGAAGCTTTCTTT. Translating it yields CSARVNTEAFF.

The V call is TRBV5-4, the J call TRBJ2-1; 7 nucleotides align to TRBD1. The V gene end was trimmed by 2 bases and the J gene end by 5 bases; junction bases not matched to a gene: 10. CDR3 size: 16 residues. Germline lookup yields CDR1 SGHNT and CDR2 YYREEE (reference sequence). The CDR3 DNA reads TGTGCCAGCAGCTTTCCACCGGGACAGAGTAACAATGAGCAGTTCTTC. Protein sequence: CASSFPPGQSNNEQFF.

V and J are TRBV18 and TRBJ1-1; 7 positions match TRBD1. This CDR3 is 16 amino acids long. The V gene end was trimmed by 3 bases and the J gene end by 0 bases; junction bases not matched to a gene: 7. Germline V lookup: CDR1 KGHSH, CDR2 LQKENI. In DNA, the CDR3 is TGTGCCAGCTCACCCCAGGGGGTCTCCCTGAACACTGAAGCTTTCTTT. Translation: CASSPQGVSLNTEAFF.

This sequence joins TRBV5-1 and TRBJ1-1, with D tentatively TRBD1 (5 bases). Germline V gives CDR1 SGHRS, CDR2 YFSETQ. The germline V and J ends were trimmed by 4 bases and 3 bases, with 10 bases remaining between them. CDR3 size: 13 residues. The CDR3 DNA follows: TGCGCCAGCAGCCCCCTAGGGGACACTGAAGCTTTCTTT. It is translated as CASSPLGDTEAFF. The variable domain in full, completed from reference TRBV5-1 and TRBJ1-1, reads KAGVTQTPRYLIKTRGQQVTLSCSPISGHRSVSWYQQTPGQGLQFLFEYFSETQRNKGNFPGRFSGRQFSNSRSEMNVSTLELGDSALYLCASSPLGDTEAFFGQGTRLTVV.

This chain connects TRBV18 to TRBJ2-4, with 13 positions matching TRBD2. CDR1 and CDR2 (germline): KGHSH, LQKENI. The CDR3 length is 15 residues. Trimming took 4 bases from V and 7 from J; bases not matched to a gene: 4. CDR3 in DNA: TGTGCCAGCTCACGAGGACTAGCGGGAGCGAACATTCAGTACTTC. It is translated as CASSRGLAGANIQYF.

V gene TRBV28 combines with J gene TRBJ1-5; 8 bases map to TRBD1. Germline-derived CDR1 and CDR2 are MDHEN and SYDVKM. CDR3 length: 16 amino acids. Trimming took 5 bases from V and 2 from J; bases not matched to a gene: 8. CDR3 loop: CASSPDRGPGNQPQHF. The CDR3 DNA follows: TGTGCCAGCAGTCCAGACAGGGGCCCGGGCAATCAGCCCCAGCATTTT.

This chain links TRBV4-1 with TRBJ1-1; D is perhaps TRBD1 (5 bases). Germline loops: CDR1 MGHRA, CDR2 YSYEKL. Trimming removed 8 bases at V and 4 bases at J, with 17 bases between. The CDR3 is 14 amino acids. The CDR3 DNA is TGCGCCAGCCACCCATGGGGAGGGGTCACTGAAGCTTTCTTT. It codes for CASHPWGGVTEAFF.

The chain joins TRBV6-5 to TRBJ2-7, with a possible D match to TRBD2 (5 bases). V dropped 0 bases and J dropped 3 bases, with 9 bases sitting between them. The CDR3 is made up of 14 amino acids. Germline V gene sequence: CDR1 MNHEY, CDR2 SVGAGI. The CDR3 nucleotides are TGTGCCAGCAGTTACTCGGGGAGACACTACGAGCAGTACTTC. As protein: CASSYSGRHYEQYF.

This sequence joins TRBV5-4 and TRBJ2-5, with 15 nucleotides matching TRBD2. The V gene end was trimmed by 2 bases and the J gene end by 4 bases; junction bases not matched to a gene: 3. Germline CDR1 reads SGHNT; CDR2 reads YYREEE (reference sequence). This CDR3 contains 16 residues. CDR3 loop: CASSFPGLAGGETQYF. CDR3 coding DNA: TGTGCCAGCAGCTTTCCGGGACTAGCGGGGGGAGAGACCCAGTACTTC.

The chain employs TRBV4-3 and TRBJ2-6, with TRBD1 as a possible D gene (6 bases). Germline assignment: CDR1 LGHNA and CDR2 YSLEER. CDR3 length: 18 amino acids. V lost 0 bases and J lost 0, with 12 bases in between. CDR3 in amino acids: CASSQEPGHRSGANVLTF. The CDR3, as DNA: TGCGCCAGCAGCCAAGAACCGGGACACCGCTCTGGGGCCAACGTCCTGACTTTC.

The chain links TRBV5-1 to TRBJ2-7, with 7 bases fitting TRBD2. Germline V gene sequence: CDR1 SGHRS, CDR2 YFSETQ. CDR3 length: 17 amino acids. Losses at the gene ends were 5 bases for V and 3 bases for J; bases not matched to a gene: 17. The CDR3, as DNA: TGCGCCAGCAGAGCAGGGACGGGACTACCCCGAGGCTACGAGCAGTACTTC. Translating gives CASRAGTGLPRGYEQYF.

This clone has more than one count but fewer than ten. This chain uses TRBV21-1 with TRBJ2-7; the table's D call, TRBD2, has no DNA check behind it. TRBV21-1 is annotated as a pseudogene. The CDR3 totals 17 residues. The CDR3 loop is CASRKRGSTSGSYEQYF. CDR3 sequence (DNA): TGTGCCAGCAGAAAAAGGGGGTCGACTAGCGGATCCTACGAGCAGTACTTC.

The DNA of the CDR3 is TGTGCCAGCAGAAGGACAGGGTCTACCTATGGCTACACCTTC. It encodes CASRRTGSTYGYTF. This chain connects TRBV28 to TRBJ1-2, with 8 bases identical to TRBD1. The CDR3 covers 14 residues. Germline V gives CDR1 MDHEN, CDR2 SYDVKM. V gave up 6 bases and J gave up 4 bases; unmatched junction bases: 7.

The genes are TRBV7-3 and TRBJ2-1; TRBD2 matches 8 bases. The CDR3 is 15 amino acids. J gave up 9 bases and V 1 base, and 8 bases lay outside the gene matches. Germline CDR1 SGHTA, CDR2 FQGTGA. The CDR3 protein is CASSLSAGGSSEQFF. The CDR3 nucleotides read TGTGCCAGCAGCTTAAGTGCGGGAGGATCGAGTGAGCAGTTCTTC.